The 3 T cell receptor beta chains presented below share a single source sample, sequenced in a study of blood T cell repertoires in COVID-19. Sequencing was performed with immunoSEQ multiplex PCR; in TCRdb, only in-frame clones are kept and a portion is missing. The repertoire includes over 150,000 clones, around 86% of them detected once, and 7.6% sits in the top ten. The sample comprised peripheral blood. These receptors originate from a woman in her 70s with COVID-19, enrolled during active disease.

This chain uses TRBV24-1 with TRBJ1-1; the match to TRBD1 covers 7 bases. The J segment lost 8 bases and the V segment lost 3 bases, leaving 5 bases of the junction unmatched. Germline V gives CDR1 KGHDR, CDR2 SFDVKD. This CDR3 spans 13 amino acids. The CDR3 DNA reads TGTGCCACCAGTGATCGGGACAGAGGGGAAGCTTTCTTT. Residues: CATSDRDRGEAFF.

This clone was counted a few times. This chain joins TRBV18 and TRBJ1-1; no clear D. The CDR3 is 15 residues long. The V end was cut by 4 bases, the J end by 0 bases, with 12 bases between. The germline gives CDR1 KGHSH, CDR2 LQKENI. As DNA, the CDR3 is TGTGCCAGCTCACTTTCCAGCGTCATGAACACTGAAGCTTTCTTT. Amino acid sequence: CASSLSSVMNTEAFF. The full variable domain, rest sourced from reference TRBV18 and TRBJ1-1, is NAGVMQNPRHLVRRRGQEARLRCSPMKGHSHVYWYRQLPEEGLKFMVYLQKENIIDESGMPKERFSAEFPKEGPSILRIQQVVRGDSAAYFCASSLSSVMNTEAFFGQGTRLTVV.

The chain's CDR3 is CASSLFFTDTQYF. The DNA of the CDR3 is TGTGCCAGCAGCCTCTTCTTCACAGATACGCAGTATTTT. This rearrangement joins TRBV7-3 to TRBJ2-3; no clear D. The length of the CDR3 is 13 residues. Germline V gene sequence: CDR1 SGHTA, CDR2 FQGTGA. V was cut by 5 bases and J by 2 bases, with 8 bases left in between.